Given below is one T cell receptor beta chain in context. What it binds is not known. In the multiple sclerosis control group, patients were treatment-naive and had stable or active relapsing-remitting disease. The sample belongs to a study of CD8 T cells in Susac syndrome. Points from the study as a whole: It was acknowledged in the study that its TCR sequencing and HLA analysis involved a relatively small number of individuals.

RNA, at about 0.45 to 1 ug, was reverse transcribed with random hexamers. TCRdb recomputed calls from the immunoSEQ multiplex PCR reads with MiXCR, one row per CDR3 protein. The data show approximately 230,000 distinct CDR3 sequences, with around 95% seen just once and 0.06% to 0.08% held by the top ten. Sequenced sample: CD4+ T cells from PBMCs. The clonotype was recovered from a human donor with multiple sclerosis.

The CDR3 sequence is CASRTGVSYEQYF. Written as DNA, the CDR3 is TGTGCCAGCCGGACGGGGGTGAGCTACGAGCAGTACTTC. This chain joins TRBV6-2 or TRBV6-3 and TRBJ2-7; tentatively, D is TRBD2 (6 bases). Germline lookup yields CDR1 MNHEY and CDR2 SVGEGT. V was pared by 8 bases and J by 3 bases, with 14 bases between. The length of the CDR3 is 13 residues.